A single sample is the source of the 14 T cell receptor beta chains below, sequenced in a study of blood T cell repertoires in COVID-19. Profiling relied on immunoSEQ multiplex PCR, and the TCRdb table lists in-frame clones only, not all of them. The sample holds about 270,000 clones, more than 75% seen once. Sample: PBMCs or T cells enriched from blood (not recorded which). All receptors derive from a man aged 18 to 35 who had recovered from COVID-19.

Only one count was recorded for this clone. The V call is TRBV2, the J call TRBJ1-5, with 9 bases lining up with TRBD1. The CDR3 has 15 amino acids. V lost 5 bases, J lost 5 bases, and 7 bases stayed unmatched. Germline V gives CDR1 SNHLY, CDR2 FYNNEI. This CDR3 reads CASSPQTGGYQPQHF. As DNA, the CDR3 is TGTGCCAGCAGTCCCCAAACAGGGGGCTATCAGCCCCAGCATTTT. Variable domain in full (rest from reference TRBV2 and TRBJ1-5): EPEVTQTPSHQVTQMGQEVILRCVPISNHLYFYWYRQILGQKVEFLVSFYNNEISEKSEIFDDQFSVERPDGSNFTLKIRSTKLEDSAMYFCASSPQTGGYQPQHFGDGTRLSIL.

The genes are TRBV5-1 and TRBJ2-7; TRBD1 matches 7 bases. The germline V gene has CDR1 SGHRS and CDR2 YFSETQ. V shed 0 bases, J shed 0 bases, and the junction held 9 bases outside the gene matches. This CDR3 is built from 17 residues. The CDR3 protein is CASSLAKPGQSSYEQYF. The CDR3 coding sequence is TGCGCCAGCAGCTTGGCCAAACCGGGACAGAGCTCCTACGAGCAGTACTTC.

This CDR3 reads CASSHSRDYEQYF. The CDR3 DNA follows: TGTGCCAGCAGCCATTCGAGGGATTACGAGCAGTACTTC. The chain recombines TRBV3-1 (or the pseudogene TRBV3-2) with TRBJ2-7, with a tentative D call TRBD2 (5 bases). The CDR3 is 13 amino acids. V was trimmed by 3 bases and J by 4 bases, leaving 10 bases between them. Germline CDR1 reads LGHDT; CDR2 reads YNNKEL (reference sequence).

The rearrangement joins TRBV7-9 to TRBJ2-1; 9 bases align to TRBD1. Germline V gene data show CDR1 as SEHNR and CDR2 as FQNEAQ (reference sequence). The trim removed 8 bases at V and 8 bases at J, leaving 7 bases unmatched. The CDR3 contains 13 residues. The CDR3 loop reads CASGQGSPHEQFF. The CDR3 DNA is TGTGCCAGCGGACAGGGGAGTCCTCATGAGCAGTTCTTC.

Notes on this clone: The sample has other DNA sequences that encode this CDR3 too. The rearrangement links TRBV20-1 to TRBJ1-5; tentative D call: TRBD1 (5 bases). The V end was cut by 3 bases, the J end by 5 bases, with 11 bases between. Germline CDR1 is DFQATT and CDR2 is SNEGSKA (reference sequence). CDR3 size: 13 residues. CDR3 DNA: TGCAGTGCTAGTCGCCAGGGTGATCAGCCCCAGCATTTT. Translated, it gives CSASRQGDQPQHF.

The V gene is TRBV11-2, the J gene TRBJ1-4, with D possibly matching TRBD1 (5 bases). Trimming stripped 6 bases from V and 10 bases from J, with 24 bases between. The CDR3 has 16 amino acids. Germline V gives CDR1 SGHAT, CDR2 FQNNGV. CDR3: CASSSPYRGGVGKLFF. The DNA for the CDR3 is TGTGCCAGCAGTTCGCCTTATCGGGGGGGTGTTGGAAAACTGTTTTTT.

The V gene is TRBV14, the J gene TRBJ1-6, with D unresolved. There are 15 residues in the CDR3. CDR1 and CDR2 (germline): SGHDN, FVKESK. Deletions cut 1 base from V and 6 bases from J, with 10 bases between. The CDR3 protein is CASSQAPGFNSPLHF. CDR3 bases: TGTGCCAGCAGCCAAGCCCCGGGGTTTAATTCACCCCTCCACTTT.

The J gene is TRBJ1-2, the V gene TRBV21-1. TRBV21-1 is flagged as a pseudogene. This CDR3 is 14 amino acids long. CDR3 DNA sequence: TGTGCCAGCAGCTCCTGTCGGGGGGACTATGGCTACACCTTC. Its translation is CASSSCRGDYGYTF.

The chain recombines TRBV19 with TRBJ1-1; D not resolved. Germline CDR1 is LNHDA and CDR2 is SQIVND (reference sequence). The ends were cut back, 1 base at V and 1 base at J, with 10 bases in the middle. The CDR3 sequence is 15 residues long. The CDR3 sequence is CASSIVYSGNTEAFF. The CDR3 bases are TGTGCCAGTAGTATAGTATATTCGGGGAACACTGAAGCTTTCTTT. The full variable domain, its missing parts supplied by reference TRBV19 and TRBJ1-1, is DGGITQSPKYLFRKEGQNVTLSCEQNLNHDAMYWYRQDPGQGLRLIYYSQIVNDFQKGDIAEGYSVSREKKESFPLTVTSAQKNPTAFYLCASSIVYSGNTEAFFGQGTRLTVV.

The V gene is TRBV6-5, the J gene TRBJ2-1; the D gene is possibly TRBD2 (7 bases). V dropped 2 bases and J dropped 9 bases, with 11 bases sitting between them. This CDR3 has 13 residues. CDR1 and CDR2 from the germline V gene are MNHEY and SVGAGI. The CDR3 region is CASSYGGAGEQFF. DNA of the CDR3: TGTGCCAGCAGTTACGGGGGGGCTGGTGAGCAGTTCTTC.

The chain has TRBV11-2 and TRBJ2-1, with TRBD2 identical over 7 bases. Germline V gene data show CDR1 as SGHAT and CDR2 as FQNNGV. After removal of 5 bases from V and 5 bases from J, the junction contained 12 bases not matched to a gene. The CDR3 runs to 16 residues. DNA of the CDR3: TGTGCCAGCAGCCTCCGGACTAGAAGAGGCGACAATGAGCAGTTCTTC. This translates into CASSLRTRRGDNEQFF.

This chain uses TRBV11-3 with TRBJ2-1; D not resolved. Germline V CDR1 and CDR2: SGHNT, YENEEA. The CDR3 covers 12 residues. Trimming left V 0 bases short and J 7 bases short, with 4 bases between. CDR3 region: CASSLERNEQFF. The CDR3 DNA follows: TGTGCCAGCAGCTTAGAGCGGAATGAGCAGTTCTTC.

The rearrangement links TRBV27 to TRBJ2-1; weak D call: TRBD2 (5 bases). The germline V and J ends were trimmed by 2 bases and 6 bases, with 11 bases remaining between them. The CDR3 spans 14 residues. In germline, CDR1 is MNHEY, CDR2 SMNVEV (reference sequence). In DNA form, the CDR3 reads TGTGCCAGCAGTTTAGGGTCTAGCCTCAATGAGCAGTTCTTC. Amino acids: CASSLGSSLNEQFF.

CDR3 in amino acids: CASSPADGLNQPQHF. In DNA form, the CDR3 reads TGTGCCAGCAGCCCGGCGGACGGACTGAATCAGCCCCAGCATTTT. The gene calls are TRBV3-1 (or the pseudogene TRBV3-2) and TRBJ1-5; D ambiguous. V lost 4 bases to trimming and J lost 4 bases, with 14 bases between them. Germline V CDR1 and CDR2: LGHDT, YNNKEL (reference sequence). The CDR3 extends over 15 amino acids.